The 2 T cell receptor beta chains presented below share a single source sample, sequenced in a study of T cell responses to AZD1222 COVID-19 vaccine (dated by TCRdb to about 2021). The time point label here, explained by the study, means: baseline before first vaccination. Library preparation employed the immunoSEQ multiplex PCR assay. TCRdb took this table from immuneACCESS and kept in-frame rearrangements with V and J called. Such tables lack part of the clones; where checked against another copy, unresolved V genes explain under half of the gap, and the rest is unexplained. The sample table contains more than 150,000 clones; only one count was recorded for approximately 92% of them. About 10% of the sample lies in the top ten. Specimen: peripheral blood, collected on day 0 of AZD1222 vaccination. These receptor sequences come from an adult in good health.

The chain links TRBV7-9 to TRBJ2-5; D gene ambiguous. Between the trimmed V and J ends, which lost 6 bases and 2 bases, there was a span of 13 bases. The germline CDR1 and CDR2 sequences are SEHNR and FQNEAQ (reference sequence). The CDR3 has 14 amino acids. CDR3 nucleotides: TGTGCCAGCAGTCTGATCGCGGTTCAAGAGACCCAGTACTTC. Translated, it gives CASSLIAVQETQYF. Together with reference TRBV7-9 and TRBJ2-5, the CDR3 gives the full variable domain: DTGVSQNPRHKITKRGQNVTFRCDPISEHNRLYWYRQTLGQGPEFLTYFQNEAQLEKSRLLSDRFSAERPKGSFSTLEIQRTEQGDSAMYLCASSLIAVQETQYFGPGTRLLVL.

The rearrangement links TRBV20-1 to TRBJ2-5; D may be TRBD1 (7 bases). Germline V lookup: CDR1 DFQATT, CDR2 SNEGSKA (reference sequence). CDR3 length equals 17 residues. With 3 bases removed from V and 1 base from J, the gap between germline ends came to 21 bases. CDR3 in DNA: TGCAGTGCTAGTTTGCGCGGGACAGAAAGTTCCCAAGAGACCCAGTACTTC. This codes for CSASLRGTESSQETQYF.